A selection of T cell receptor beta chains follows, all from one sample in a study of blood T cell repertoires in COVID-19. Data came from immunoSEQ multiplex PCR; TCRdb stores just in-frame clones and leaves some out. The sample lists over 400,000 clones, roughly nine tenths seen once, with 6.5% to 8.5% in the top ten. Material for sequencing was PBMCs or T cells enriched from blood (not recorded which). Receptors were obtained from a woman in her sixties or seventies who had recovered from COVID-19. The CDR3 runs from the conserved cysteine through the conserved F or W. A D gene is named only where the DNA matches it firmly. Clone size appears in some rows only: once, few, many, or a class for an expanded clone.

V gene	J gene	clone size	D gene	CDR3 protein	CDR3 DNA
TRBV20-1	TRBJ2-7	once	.	CSASRQGGGSYEQYF	TGCAGTGCTAGTCGACAGGGAGGAGGGTCCTACGAGCAGTACTTC
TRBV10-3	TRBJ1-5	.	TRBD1	CAISGDRDQPQHF	TGTGCCATCAGTGGGGACAGGGATCAGCCCCAGCATTTT
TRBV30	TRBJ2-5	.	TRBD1	CAWSFGQGETQYF	TGTGCCTGGAGTTTTGGACAGGGGGAGACCCAGTACTTC
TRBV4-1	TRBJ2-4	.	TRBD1	CASSQGQGSRNGNIQYF	TGCGCCAGCAGCCAAGGACAGGGGAGCCGTAACGGAAACATTCAGTACTTC
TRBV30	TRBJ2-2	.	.	CAWSAQGTGELFF	TGTGCCTGGAGTGCCCAGGGCACCGGGGAGCTGTTTTTT
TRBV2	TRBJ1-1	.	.	CASSEEGLTNTEAFF	TGTGCCAGCAGTGAAGAGGGACTTACGAACACTGAAGCTTTCTTT
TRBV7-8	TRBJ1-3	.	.	CASSLVTGSGNTIYF	TGTGCCAGCAGCTTAGTGACGGGGAGTGGAAACACCATATATTTT
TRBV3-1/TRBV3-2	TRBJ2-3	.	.	CASSLGAGASTDTQYF	TGTGCCAGCAGCTTAGGGGCGGGGGCAAGCACAGATACGCAGTATTTT
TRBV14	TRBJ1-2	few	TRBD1	CASSHTRGQGVYGYTF	TGTGCCAGCAGCCACACCCGGGGACAGGGAGTCTATGGCTACACCTTC
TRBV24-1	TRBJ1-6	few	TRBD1	CATREGTGASYNSPLHF	TGTGCCACCAGGGAGGGGACAGGGGCCTCCTATAATTCACCCCTCCACTTT
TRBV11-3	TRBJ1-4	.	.	CASSLEGGNEKLFF	TGTGCCAGCAGCTTAGAAGGGGGTAATGAAAAACTGTTTTTT
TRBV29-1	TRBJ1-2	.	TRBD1	CSVEAGTGYGYTF	TGCAGCGTTGAAGCCGGGACAGGCTATGGCTACACCTTC
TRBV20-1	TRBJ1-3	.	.	CSASRGGAGNTIYF	TGCAGTGCTAGTCGGGGCGGGGCTGGAAACACCATATATTTT
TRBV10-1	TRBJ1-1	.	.	CALGRERDTEAFF	TGCGCCCTGGGGCGGGAGAGGGACACTGAAGCTTTCTTT
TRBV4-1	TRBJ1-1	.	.	CASRKYSGNTEAFF	TGCGCCAGCAGGAAGTATTCAGGGAACACTGAAGCTTTCTTT
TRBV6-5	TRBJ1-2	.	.	CASRFAQAPNYGYTF	TGTGCCAGCAGGTTCGCACAGGCGCCTAACTATGGCTACACCTTC
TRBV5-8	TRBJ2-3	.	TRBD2	CASRRTSTDTQYF	TGTGCCAGCCGTAGGACTAGTACAGATACGCAGTATTTT
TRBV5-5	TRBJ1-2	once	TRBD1	CASSLTGVNHPTIGF	TGTGCCAGCAGCTTAACAGGGGTCAACCATCCAACCATCGGCTTC
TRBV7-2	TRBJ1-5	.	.	CASSLLTGNNQPQHF	TGTGCCAGCAGCTTGCTTACAGGGAACAATCAGCCCCAGCATTTT
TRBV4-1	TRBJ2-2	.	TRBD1	CASSHAGRGRTGELFF	TGCGCCAGCAGCCACGCAGGCAGGGGGCGCACCGGGGAGCTGTTTTTT
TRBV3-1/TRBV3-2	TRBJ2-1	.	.	CASSHPVRAATNEQFF	TGTGCCAGCAGCCATCCGGTGCGGGCCGCCACGAATGAGCAGTTCTTC
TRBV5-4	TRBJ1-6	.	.	CASSFTGIMGSPLHF	TGTGCCAGCAGCTTTACAGGGATTATGGGGTCACCCCTCCACTTT
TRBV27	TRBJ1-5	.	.	CASSLGGLSQPQHF	TGTGCCAGCAGTTTGGGGGGACTTTCTCAGCCCCAGCATTTT
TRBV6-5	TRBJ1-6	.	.	CASSWGNSYNSPLHF	TGTGCCAGCAGTTGGGGCAACTCCTATAATTCACCCCTCCACTTT
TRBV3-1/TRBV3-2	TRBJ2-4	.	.	CASSHHPAGVSPAKNIQYF	TGTGCCAGCAGCCATCACCCGGCCGGGGTTTCCCCAGCCAAAAACATTCAGTACTTC
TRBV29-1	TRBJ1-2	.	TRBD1	CSVDGGQGSGYTF	TGCAGCGTTGATGGGGGACAGGGTAGTGGCTACACCTTC
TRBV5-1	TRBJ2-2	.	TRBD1	CASSSYRGRNTGELFF	TGCGCCAGCAGCTCGTACAGGGGGCGCAACACCGGGGAGCTGTTTTTT
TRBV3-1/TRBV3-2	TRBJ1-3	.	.	CASSTQTGNTIYF	TGTGCCAGCAGCACACAGACTGGAAACACCATATATTTT
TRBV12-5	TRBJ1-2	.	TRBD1	CASGLGQGSGYTF	TGTGCTAGTGGTTTGGGACAGGGGTCCGGCTACACCTTC
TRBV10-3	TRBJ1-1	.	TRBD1	CAIRMTGALNTEAFF	TGTGCCATCAGGATGACAGGGGCATTGAACACTGAAGCTTTCTTT
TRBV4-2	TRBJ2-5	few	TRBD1	CASSQDWQGEETQYF	TGTGCCAGCAGCCAAGATTGGCAGGGGGAAGAGACCCAGTACTTC
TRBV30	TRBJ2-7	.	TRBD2	CAWSVRGVAYEQYF	TGTGCCTGGAGTGTGCGGGGGGTAGCCTACGAGCAGTACTTC
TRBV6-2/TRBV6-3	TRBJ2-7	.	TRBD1	CASSARQGYEQYF	TGTGCCAGCAGTGCCCGACAGGGGTACGAGCAGTACTTT
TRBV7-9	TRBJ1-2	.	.	CASSLTTVDGYTF	TGTGCCAGCAGCTTAACCACAGTGGATGGCTACACCTTC
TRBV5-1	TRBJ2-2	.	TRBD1	CASSVGQGAGGELFF	TGCGCCAGCAGCGTGGGACAGGGGGCCGGCGGGGAGCTGTTTTTT
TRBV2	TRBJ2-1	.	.	CASSGSPGLRNEQFF	TGTGCCAGCAGCGGATCTCCGGGACTCCGGAATGAGCAGTTCTTC
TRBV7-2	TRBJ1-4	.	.	CASSLEGATNEKLFF	TGTGCCAGCAGCTTAGAGGGGGCAACTAATGAAAAACTGTTTTTT
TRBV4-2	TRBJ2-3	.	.	CASSQEEGTDTQYF	TGTGCCAGCAGCCAAGAAGAGGGCACAGATACGCAGTATTTT
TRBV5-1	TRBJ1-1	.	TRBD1	CASSFWTGMVTEAFF	TGCGCCAGCAGCTTTTGGACAGGGATGGTCACTGAAGCTTTCTTT
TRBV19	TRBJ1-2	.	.	CVAGNYGYTF	TGTGTGGCGGGGAACTATGGCTACACCTTC
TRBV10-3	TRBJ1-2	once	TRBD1	CAISERTGGIGYGYTF	TGTGCCATCAGTGAACGGACAGGGGGCATAGGCTATGGCTACACCTTC
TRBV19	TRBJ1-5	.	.	CASSIFGQYNQPQHF	TGTGCCAGTAGTATTTTTGGACAGTACAATCAGCCCCAGCATTTT
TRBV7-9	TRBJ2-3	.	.	CASSQWTHTSTDTQYF	TGTGCCAGCAGCCAATGGACACACACTAGCACAGATACGCAGTATTTT
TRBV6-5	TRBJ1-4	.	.	CASSITGTLGEKLFF	TGTGCCAGCAGTATTACAGGGACATTGGGGGAAAAACTGTTTTTT
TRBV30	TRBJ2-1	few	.	CASKGGASYNEQFF	TGTGCCTCCAAGGGTGGGGCGTCCTACAATGAGCAGTTCTTC
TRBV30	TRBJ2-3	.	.	CAWNHRDVADTQYF	TGTGCCTGGAACCACAGGGACGTGGCAGATACGCAGTATTTT
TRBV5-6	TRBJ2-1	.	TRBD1	CASSPGTGGGNEQFF	TGTGCCAGCAGCCCCGGGACAGGGGGAGGTAATGAGCAGTTCTTC
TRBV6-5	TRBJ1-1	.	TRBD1	CASSPQGAGTEAFF	TGTGCCAGCAGTCCCCAGGGGGCAGGCACTGAAGCTTTCTTT
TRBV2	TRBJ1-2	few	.	CASSDPSGRDGYTF	TGTGCCAGCAGTGATCCCTCGGGGAGAGACGGCTACACCTTC
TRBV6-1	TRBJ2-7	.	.	CASSEDFSTLEQYF	TGTGCCAGCAGTGAAGACTTCTCTACTCTCGAGCAGTACTTC
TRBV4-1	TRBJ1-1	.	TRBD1	CASSPGQGKTEAFF	TGCGCCAGCAGCCCGGGACAGGGGAAGACTGAAGCTTTCTTT
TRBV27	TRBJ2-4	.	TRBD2	CASSPRPSGGGSKNIQYF	TGTGCCAGCAGTCCACGACCTAGCGGGGGGGGTTCCAAAAACATTCAGTACTTC
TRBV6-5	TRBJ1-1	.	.	CASSYGDMNTEAFF	TGTGCCAGCAGTTACGGTGACATGAACACTGAAGCTTTCTTT
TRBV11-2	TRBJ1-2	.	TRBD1	CASSLSTGGDYGYTF	TGTGCCAGCAGCTTATCGACAGGGGGCGACTATGGCTACACCTTC
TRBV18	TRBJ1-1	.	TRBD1	CASSQGARGEAFF	TGTGCCAGCTCACAGGGGGCGCGGGGTGAAGCTTTCTTT
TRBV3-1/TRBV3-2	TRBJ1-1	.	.	CASSPSWASGTEAFF	TGTGCCAGCAGCCCCTCTTGGGCCAGCGGGACTGAAGCTTTCTTT
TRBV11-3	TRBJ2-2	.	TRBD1	CASSLDRDTGELFF	TGTGCCAGCAGCTTGGACAGGGACACCGGGGAGCTGTTTTTT